One and the same sample provided the 28 T cell receptor beta chains below, sequenced in a study of T cells in Graves' hyperthyroidism and ophthalmopathy. It was RNA transcripts that yielded the amplified TCR beta CDR3 regions. RT-PCR in the first round (using the HTBI primer set) targeted the TCR CDR3. Using its own MiXCR run on the multiplex PCR reads, TCRdb lists one record per CDR3 protein. Among 500,000 to 650,000 distinct CDR3 sequences listed, roughly 14% were seen once. Sample: blood. The receptor source for this set is a woman in her forties or fifties with Graves' ophthalmopathy.

This clonotype was detected ten times or more. J is TRBJ1-1 and V is TRBV11-3; a weak D match, TRBD1 (6 bases). Trimming cost V 1 base and J 0 bases, with 9 bases left between them. The CDR3 loop spans 15 amino acids. CDR1 and CDR2 from the germline V gene are SGHNT and YENEEA. This CDR3 reads CASSLGGQMNTEAFF. The CDR3 coding sequence is TGTGCCAGCAGCTTAGGGGGGCAGATGAACACTGAAGCTTTCTTT.

Points on this clonotype: One end of the junction does not line up with germline, which may come from a read error. The chain joins TRBV11-3 to TRBJ2-7; D is possibly TRBD2 (6 bases). The CDR3 totals 15 residues. The germline V gene encodes CDR1 SGHNT and CDR2 YENEEA. The CDR3 DNA reads TGTGCCAGCAGTTTAGGGGCTAGCGAAACCTACGAGCAGTACTTC. Translated: CASSLGASETYEQYF.

The V gene is TRBV4-3, the J gene TRBJ2-7, with 7 nucleotides matching TRBD2. Looked up from germline, CDR1 is LGHNA and CDR2 is YSLEER. The CDR3 length is 15 residues. Trimming removed 0 bases from V and 6 bases from J; junction bases left unmatched: 8. The CDR3 DNA reads as TGCGCCAGCAGCCAAGATTACGGGGGGTTGAGCGAGCAGTACTTC. This encodes CASSQDYGGLSEQYF.

This chain joins TRBV5-1 and TRBJ2-3, with D unresolved. Germline V gene data show CDR1 as SGHRS and CDR2 as YFSETQ. Trimming removed 2 bases at V and 2 bases at J, with 9 bases between. The CDR3 consists of 14 residues. The CDR3 DNA follows: TGCGCCAGCAGCTTTCGACTTCCCACAGATACGCAGTATTTT. It translates to CASSFRLPTDTQYF.

This clonotype was recorded at least ten times. V gene TRBV2 combines with J gene TRBJ2-3, with a weak D call TRBD2 (5 bases). This CDR3 is built from 15 residues. The germline V gene has CDR1 SNHLY and CDR2 FYNNEI. V was clipped by 5 bases and J by 4 bases, with 16 bases between them. The CDR3 DNA sequence: TGTGCCAGCAGTCCACCACCACTAGGAGCAGATACGCAGTATTTT. Protein sequence: CASSPPPLGADTQYF.

The J gene is TRBJ2-7, the V gene TRBV15; D unclear. The CDR3 has 16 amino acids. The germline V gene encodes CDR1 LNHNV and CDR2 YYDKDF (reference sequence). Trimming removed 0 bases from V and 4 bases from J, with 16 bases in between. The CDR3 region is CATSRDNWAALYEQYF. In DNA form, the CDR3 reads TGTGCCACCAGCAGAGATAACTGGGCCGCTCTATACGAGCAGTACTTC.

This clonotype occurred a few times. The V and J genes are TRBV12-3 or TRBV12-4 and TRBJ2-1, with 7 bases that match TRBD2. The CDR3 extends over 15 amino acids. V lost 1 base, J lost 4 bases, and 4 bases stayed unmatched. The CDR3 sequence is CASSLVLAEYNEQFF. The CDR3 DNA follows: TGTGCCAGCAGTTTAGTCCTAGCGGAGTACAATGAGCAGTTCTTC.

This chain links TRBV5-1 with TRBJ1-5; D may be TRBD1 (6 bases). From germline, CDR1 is SGHRS and CDR2 YFSETQ. The CDR3 is made up of 14 amino acids. Trimming removed 3 bases from V and 7 bases from J, with 14 bases in between. This CDR3 reads CASSSTGLGQPQHF. In DNA form, the CDR3 reads TGCGCCAGCAGCTCAACAGGGCTCGGACAGCCCCAGCATTTT.

This clonotype was detected ten times or more. The CDR3 sequence: CASSRTGHNEQFF. CDR3 in DNA: TGTGCCAGCAGCCGAACAGGGCACAATGAGCAGTTCTTC. The rearrangement uses TRBV7-8 and TRBJ2-1; weak D call: TRBD1 (6 bases). The CDR3 has 13 residues. V was cut by 5 bases and J by 5 bases, with 10 bases left in between. CDR1 and CDR2 from the germline V gene are SGHVS and FQNEAQ.

This clonotype was counted at least ten times. This sequence joins TRBV27 and TRBJ2-7, with D uncertain. Germline CDR1 and CDR2: MNHEY and SMNVEV (reference sequence). The CDR3 covers 17 residues. V lost 0 bases and J lost 0, with 15 bases in between. The CDR3 reads CASSLSPPWLSSYEQYF. The CDR3 bases are TGTGCCAGCAGTTTATCCCCTCCATGGCTCAGCTCCTACGAGCAGTACTTC.

This clonotype appeared many times. The chain joins TRBV27 to TRBJ2-7; 9 nucleotides align to TRBD2. V gave up 8 bases and J gave up 5 bases; unmatched junction bases: 22. This CDR3 comprises 18 residues. Germline V lookup: CDR1 MNHEY, CDR2 SMNVEV (reference sequence). CDR3 in amino acids: CASGISGSRGLLTHEQYF. The CDR3 DNA sequence: TGTGCCAGCGGCATTAGCGGGAGTAGGGGTTTATTGACACACGAGCAGTACTTC.

This clonotype was observed many times. Here the CDR3 reads CSASMNLGSQPQHF. CDR3 nucleotide sequence: TGCAGTGCCTCCATGAATCTGGGTTCTCAGCCCCAGCATTTT. The chain joins TRBV20-1 to TRBJ1-5; D gene uncertain. Germline V lookup: CDR1 DFQATT, CDR2 SNEGSKA (reference sequence). The CDR3 has 14 residues. V was cut by 6 bases and J by 6 bases, with 18 bases left in between.

The V and J genes are TRBV6-5 and TRBJ1-5; no reliable D call. V was trimmed by 2 bases and J by 4 bases, leaving 15 bases between them. This CDR3 contains 16 residues. Germline V CDR1 and CDR2: MNHEY, SVGAGI. DNA for the CDR3: TGTGCCAGCAGTTACCTCTCCAACCTCGGGAATCAGCCCCAGCATTTT. It yields the protein CASSYLSNLGNQPQHF.

This clonotype was counted between two and nine times. The chain uses TRBV5-1 and TRBJ2-3, with 8 nucleotides matching TRBD2. V lost 7 bases, J lost 3 bases, and 7 bases stayed unmatched. This CDR3 region has 14 residues. Germline CDR1 reads SGHRS; CDR2 reads YFSETQ. CDR3 loop: CASRERESTDTQYF. DNA of the CDR3: TGCGCCAGCCGGGAGCGGGAGTCGACAGATACGCAGTATTTT.

The gene calls are TRBV7-9 and TRBJ2-3; the match to TRBD2 covers 10 bases. Germline V gives CDR1 SEHNR, CDR2 FQNEAQ (reference sequence). The CDR3 is 15 amino acids. V dropped 1 base and J dropped 6; count of bases not matched to a gene: 4. The CDR3 DNA sequence: TGTGCCAGCAGCTTAGAAGCGGGAGGGCCGGATACGCAGTATTTT. Residues: CASSLEAGGPDTQYF.

The chain combines TRBV19 with TRBJ2-2; tentative D call: TRBD1 (5 bases). CDR3 size: 13 residues. Trimming cost V 10 bases and J 2 bases, with 11 bases left between them. In germline, CDR1 is LNHDA, CDR2 SQIVND (reference sequence). CDR3 region: CATRQTNTGELFF. The CDR3 nucleotides read TGTGCCACCCGACAGACTAACACCGGGGAGCTGTTTTTT.

The chain employs TRBV19 and TRBJ1-1; D ambiguous. Trimming took off 6 bases at V and 5 bases at J, with 19 bases between the two ends. The germline gives CDR1 LNHDA, CDR2 SQIVND (reference sequence). The CDR3 runs to 15 residues. In nucleotides, the CDR3 is TGTGCCAGTAGCGATGCCGGTGGCAGTCTGACTGAAGCTTTCTTT. It yields the protein CASSDAGGSLTEAFF. The variable domain in full, with the rest retrieved from reference TRBV19 and TRBJ1-1, is DGGITQSPKYLFRKEGQNVTLSCEQNLNHDAMYWYRQDPGQGLRLIYYSQIVNDFQKGDIAEGYSVSREKKESFPLTVTSAQKNPTAFYLCASSDAGGSLTEAFFGQGTRLTVV.

This clonotype was observed many times. V and J are TRBV20-1 and TRBJ2-1; D possibly corresponds to TRBD2 (5 bases). CDR1 DFQATT and CDR2 SNEGSKA come from the germline V gene (reference sequence). This CDR3 comprises 15 residues. Trimming removed 2 bases from V and 0 bases from J, with 11 bases in between. The CDR3 spells CSARRGPDSYNEQFF. The CDR3, as DNA: TGCAGTGCTAGACGCGGGCCCGACTCCTACAATGAGCAGTTCTTC.

This clonotype was seen a handful of times. The rearrangement joins TRBV6-9 to TRBJ2-7, with 11 bases that match TRBD2. V was pared by 5 bases and J by 0 bases, with 15 bases of the junction left unmatched. This CDR3 contains 19 residues. The V gene's germline CDR1 is MNHGY and CDR2 SVAAGI. The CDR3 sequence is CASSKYPGLADQSSYEQYF. The CDR3 nucleotides are TGTGCCAGCAGTAAGTACCCGGGACTAGCGGATCAAAGCTCCTACGAGCAGTACTTC.

In this sample, this clonotype turned up many times. The chain recombines TRBV12-3 or TRBV12-4 with TRBJ2-7; D gene uncertain. The CDR3 contains 12 residues. Trimming removed 6 bases from V and 4 bases from J, with 10 bases in between. In DNA form, the CDR3 reads TGTGCCAGCAGGGCTGATAGATACGAGCAGTACTTC. It codes for CASRADRYEQYF.

The rearrangement joins TRBV10-3 to TRBJ2-2, with D possibly being TRBD1 (5 bases). Trimming stripped 8 bases from V and 4 bases from J, with 14 bases between. CDR3 size: 14 residues. CDR1 and CDR2 from the germline V gene are ENHRY and SYGVKD. Written as DNA, the CDR3 is TGTGCCATCCAAGGCAGGGTCCTCACCGGGGAGCTGTTTTTT. This gives the protein CAIQGRVLTGELFF.

The chain recombines TRBV5-6 with TRBJ2-2; 13 positions match TRBD2. This CDR3 has 17 residues. Germline V CDR1 and CDR2: SGHDT, YYEEEE. After removal of 4 bases from V and 7 bases from J, the junction contained 10 bases not matched to a gene. CDR3 amino acids: CASSRLGLAGLGGELFF. DNA of the CDR3: TGTGCCAGCAGCCGACTGGGACTAGCGGGATTAGGCGGGGAGCTGTTTTTT.

This clonotype was counted ten times or more. The chain employs TRBV2 and TRBJ2-2; no reliable D call. Trimming took 9 bases from V and 2 from J, leaving 10 bases between them. The germline V gene encodes CDR1 SNHLY and CDR2 FYNNEI. The length of the CDR3 is 13 residues. For the CDR3, the DNA is TGTGCCAGTTGTAGGTTTAACACCGGGGAGCTGTTTTTT. This codes for CASCRFNTGELFF.

The table lists this clonotype with a few counts. V usage is TRBV19 and J usage is TRBJ1-1, with 8 nucleotides matching TRBD1. Germline trimming cut 3 bases from V and 4 bases from J; bases unmatched to any gene: 10. Germline V CDR1 and CDR2: LNHDA, SQIVND (reference sequence). The CDR3 totals 16 residues. CDR3 region: CASSMRQGARGTEAFF. As DNA, the CDR3 is TGTGCCAGTAGTATGAGGCAGGGGGCGCGGGGCACTGAAGCTTTCTTT.

There are many counts of this clonotype. The chain recombines TRBV12-3 or TRBV12-4 with TRBJ2-3, with a weak D call TRBD2 (5 bases). This CDR3 has 16 residues. Trimming shortened V by 2 bases and J by 7 bases, and 19 bases separated the two germline ends. The DNA of the CDR3 is TGTGCCAGCAGTTTAAGTAGTCTGGACTTGGGATATACGCAGTATTTT. This encodes CASSLSSLDLGYTQYF.

This clonotype occurred many times. The V and J genes are TRBV14 and TRBJ2-1, with D hard to call. CDR3 length: 15 residues. V was trimmed by 1 base and J by 2 bases, leaving 9 bases between them. CDR1 and CDR2 (germline): SGHDN, FVKESK. The CDR3 loop is CASSQVKGTYNEQFF. In DNA form, the CDR3 reads TGTGCCAGCAGCCAAGTTAAAGGGACCTACAATGAGCAGTTCTTC.

The gene calls are TRBV20-1 and TRBJ2-3, with 11 bases identical to TRBD2. Trimming removed 1 base from V and 5 bases from J; junction bases left unmatched: 2. The germline CDR1 and CDR2 sequences are DFQATT and SNEGSKA (reference sequence). This CDR3 comprises 14 residues. CDR3 DNA: TGCAGTGCTAGAGTAGCGGGAGGGGGAGATACGCAGTATTTT. It codes for CSARVAGGGDTQYF.

This sequence joins TRBV5-8 and TRBJ1-4; a possible D gene is TRBD1 (5 bases). The CDR3 spans 16 residues. Between the trimmed V and J ends, which lost 4 bases and 3 bases, there was a span of 16 bases. Per the germline V gene, CDR1 is SGHTS and CDR2 is YDEGEE. In DNA, the CDR3 is TGTGCCAGCAGCCGAATGACAGACACGGCTAATGAAAAACTGTTTTTT. Protein sequence: CASSRMTDTANEKLFF.